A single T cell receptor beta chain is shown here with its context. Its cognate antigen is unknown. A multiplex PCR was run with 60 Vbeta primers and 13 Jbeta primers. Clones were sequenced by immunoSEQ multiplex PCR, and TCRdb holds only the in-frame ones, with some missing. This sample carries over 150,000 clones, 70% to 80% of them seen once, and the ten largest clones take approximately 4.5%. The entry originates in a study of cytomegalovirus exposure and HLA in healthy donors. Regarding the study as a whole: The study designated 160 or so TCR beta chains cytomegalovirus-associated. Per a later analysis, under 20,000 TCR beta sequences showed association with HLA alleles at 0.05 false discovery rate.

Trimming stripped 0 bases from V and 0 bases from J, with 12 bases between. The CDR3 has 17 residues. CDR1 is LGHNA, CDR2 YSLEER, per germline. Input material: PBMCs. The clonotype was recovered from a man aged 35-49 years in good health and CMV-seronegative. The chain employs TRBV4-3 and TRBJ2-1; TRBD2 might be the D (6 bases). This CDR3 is CASSQEGAGLSYNEQFF. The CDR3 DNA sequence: TGCGCCAGCAGCCAAGAAGGTGCGGGGCTCTCCTACAATGAGCAGTTCTTC.